The 4 T cell receptor beta chains listed next were all sequenced from one sample in a study of blood T cell repertoires in COVID-19 (TCRdb year 2020). The receptor library was made with the immunoSEQ multiplex PCR assay. TCRdb provides this immuneACCESS table in a form limited to in-frame rearrangements. Some clones are lacking; in checked studies, under half of them reflect an unresolved V gene, and why the rest are absent is not known. This sample holds over 450,000 clones; 75% to 90% were observed only once. The biggest ten clones account for approximately 0.9% of the sample. Sequencing was performed on peripheral blood. These receptors all stem from a man in his late teens or twenties with COVID-19, enrolled during active disease.

This clone was seen only a few times. The chain combines TRBV2 with TRBJ1-6; a possible D gene is TRBD1 (5 bases). Germline assignment: CDR1 SNHLY and CDR2 FYNNEI. This CDR3 is 16 amino acids long. V lost 11 bases, J lost 10 bases, and 27 bases lay in between. The CDR3 DNA follows: TGTGCCTTATCGGCGGGGCAGCTCCCCGCGGAGTCACCCCTCCACTTT. Translation: CALSAGQLPAESPLHF.

This rearrangement joins TRBV5-1 to TRBJ1-2; D ambiguous. Per germline, CDR1 SGHRS and CDR2 YFSETQ. The V end lost 0 bases, the J end lost 8 bases, and 11 bases lay between the germline ends. This CDR3 has 13 residues. The DNA for the CDR3 is TGCGCCAGCAGCTTGGGCGAGGCAGACGGCTACACCTTC. It translates to CASSLGEADGYTF.

The chain recombines TRBV7-2 with TRBJ2-7; 7 nucleotides align to TRBD2. CDR1 and CDR2 (germline): SGHTA, FQGNSA. The CDR3 is made up of 15 amino acids. V trimming: 1 base; J trimming: 2 bases; junction bases outside the gene matches: 5. Written as DNA, the CDR3 is TGTGCCAGCAGCTTAGTGGGCGGGAGCACCTACGAGCAGTACTTC. It translates to CASSLVGGSTYEQYF.

This chain joins TRBV3-1 (or the pseudogene TRBV3-2) and TRBJ2-1; D is uncertain. Trimming pared 2 bases from V and 2 bases from J, leaving 10 bases between. Germline values: CDR1 LGHDT, CDR2 YNNKEL (reference sequence). This CDR3 spans 15 amino acids. The CDR3 sequence is CASSQTDTPYNEQFF. CDR3 nucleotide sequence: TGTGCCAGCAGCCAAACCGACACCCCCTACAATGAGCAGTTCTTC.